This TCR beta chain was captured in a study of blood T cells in healthy people across ages. General observations from the study: It was the long-lived donors that had more naive CD4+ cells and higher diversity than aged donors.

With regard to this clonotype: Its antigen is not identified.

Germline V gene lookup returns CDR1 SGHTA and CDR2 FQGNSA. The ends were cut back, 2 bases at V and 4 bases at J, with 17 bases in the middle. This CDR3 region has 17 residues. Per sample, no less than 6 micrograms of total RNA were extracted. A sample-barcoded 5' primer and a J-beta primer mix were used in a second PCR of roughly 7 to 11 cycles. Via MiXCR, TCRdb re-called the 5' RACE reads, giving one row per CDR3 protein. The sample lists almost 300,000 distinct CDR3 sequences; 25% to 30% were seen once. The sequenced material came from blood. The sequence was obtained from a woman in her sixties or seventies in good health. V is TRBV7-2 and J is TRBJ1-4, with a tentative D call TRBD1 (5 bases). This chain's CDR3 is CASSLKALGADNEKLFF. DNA of the CDR3: TGTGCCAGCAGCTTAAAAGCCCTCGGGGCAGATAATGAAAAACTGTTTTTT.